This T cell receptor (beta chain) was recovered during a study of blood T cell repertoires in COVID-19. For the study at large: Both acute and convalescent COVID-19 samples were obtained from the United States, Italy and Spain. Sources were T cells, B-cell-depleted T cells, or PBMCs; the material itself was cDNA or gDNA.

This CDR3 comprises 14 residues. CDR1 KGHSH and CDR2 LQKENI come from the germline V gene. Deletions cut 3 bases from V and 4 bases from J, with 7 bases between. Under the authors' procedure: Nucleated cell counts were estimated from reference gene primer amplification. Produced via immunoSEQ multiplex PCR; TCRdb's table is partial and in-frame only. For V, J and clone size, that table is used; D and trimming come from the DNA. The data contain 100,000 or so clones, approximately 92% of them singletons. This chain links TRBV18 with TRBJ2-6; D is ambiguous. The source is a woman between 55 and 75 years old with active COVID-19. The sample was peripheral blood. This CDR3 is CASSPPAGANVLTF. For the CDR3, the DNA is TGTGCCAGCTCACCCCCCGCGGGGGCCAACGTCCTGACTTTC.